These 9 T cell receptor beta chains were sequenced from one sample in a study of cytomegalovirus exposure and HLA in healthy donors. A multiplex PCR was run with 60 Vbeta primers and 13 Jbeta primers. Sequenced by immunoSEQ multiplex PCR; TCRdb stores in-frame clones only, minus some. Counted here are 150,000 to 200,000 clones, approximately 79% occurring once; the ten biggest clones make up 0.69%. The material sequenced was PBMCs. These receptor sequences come from a woman in her thirties or forties in good health and CMV-seronegative.

J is TRBJ2-7 and V is TRBV5-1; tentatively, D is TRBD1 (6 bases). Germline-derived CDR1 and CDR2 are SGHRS and YFSETQ. Trimming took 0 bases from V and 2 from J, leaving 18 bases between them. The CDR3 extends over 17 amino acids. This CDR3 reads CASSLARRGLSTYEQYF. The CDR3, as DNA: TGCGCCAGCAGCTTGGCGCGCAGGGGTCTCAGCACCTACGAGCAGTACTTC.

In this sample, this clone turned up a few times. This CDR3 is also generated by other DNA sequences in the sample. The J gene is TRBJ1-4, the V gene TRBV30, with D perhaps TRBD1 (6 bases). The ends were cut back, 0 bases at V and 8 bases at J, with 10 bases in the middle. Germline values: CDR1 GTSNPN, CDR2 SVGIG (reference sequence). The CDR3 totals 13 residues. The CDR3 protein is CAWSVQGTEKLFF. CDR3 nucleotides: TGTGCCTGGAGTGTACAGGGTACAGAAAAACTGTTTTTT.

This rearrangement joins TRBV7-8 to TRBJ2-7, with D maybe TRBD1 (5 bases). The germline CDR1 and CDR2 sequences are SGHVS and FQNEAQ. There are 17 residues in the CDR3. V lost 4 bases, J lost 0 bases, and 19 bases lay in between. The CDR3 DNA is TGTGCCAGCAGCTACAGTCGAGACAGAACCCTCTCCTACGAGCAGTACTTC. Amino acid sequence: CASSYSRDRTLSYEQYF.

This clone was found a few times. This chain connects TRBV5-6 to TRBJ1-6; a weak D match, TRBD1 (5 bases). Deletions cut 0 bases from V and 7 bases from J, with 11 bases between. CDR1 is SGHDT and CDR2 is YYEEEE in the germline V gene. CDR3 length: 15 amino acids. The CDR3 spells CASSLGSAGNSPLHF. The CDR3 DNA reads TGTGCCAGCAGCTTGGGGAGTGCAGGGAATTCACCCCTCCACTTT.

Note on this clone: The sample has other DNA sequences that encode this CDR3 too. This rearrangement joins TRBV9 to TRBJ2-3; no reliable D call. Germline-derived CDR1 and CDR2 are SGDLS and YYNGEE. The CDR3 covers 14 residues. Trimming removed 0 bases at V and 2 bases at J, with 7 bases between. The CDR3 loop is CASSVGPSTDTQYF. The CDR3 DNA is TGTGCCAGCAGCGTAGGGCCGTCCACAGATACGCAGTATTTT.

The V gene is TRBV4-1, the J gene TRBJ1-1; D is unresolved. V dropped 0 bases and J dropped 10 bases, with 12 bases sitting between them. Germline values: CDR1 MGHRA, CDR2 YSYEKL. CDR3 length: 13 residues. Written as DNA, the CDR3 is TGCGCCAGCAGCCAAGATCTGAGGGAAGGAGCTTTCTTT. This translates into CASSQDLREGAFF.

This clone was detected a few times. The rearrangement uses TRBV4-2 and TRBJ2-3; 9 nucleotides line up with TRBD2. V was pared by 1 base and J by 4 bases, with 3 bases of the junction left unmatched. The germline V gene encodes CDR1 LGHNA and CDR2 YNFKEQ. The CDR3 is made up of 15 amino acids. CDR3 loop: CASSQVAGVADTQYF. The CDR3, as DNA: TGTGCCAGCAGCCAAGTAGCGGGGGTCGCAGATACGCAGTATTTT.

The chain employs TRBV30 and TRBJ2-5, with D possibly being TRBD2 (6 bases). Germline CDR1 GTSNPN, CDR2 SVGIG (reference sequence). This CDR3 region has 14 residues. V gave up 1 base and J gave up 5 bases, with 14 bases separating them. The CDR3 is CAWSAGGMRETQYF. DNA of the CDR3: TGTGCCTGGAGTGCTGGCGGGATGAGGGAGACCCAGTACTTC. The variable domain in full, with the rest retrieved from reference TRBV30 and TRBJ2-5, is SQTIHQWPATLVQPVGSPLSLECTVEGTSNPNLYWYRQAAGRGLQLLFYSVGIGQISSEVPQNLSASRPQDRQFILSSKKLLLSDSGFYLCAWSAGGMRETQYFGPGTRLLVL.

This clone was seen just once. The gene calls are TRBV4-1 and TRBJ2-7, with 10 nucleotides matching TRBD2. Trimming took 6 bases from V and 0 from J; bases not matched to a gene: 5. The CDR3 contains 15 residues. Germline CDR1 MGHRA, CDR2 YSYEKL. The CDR3 loop reads CASRGGLADSYEQYF. The CDR3 nucleotides are TGCGCCAGCAGGGGCGGACTAGCGGACTCCTACGAGCAGTACTTC.